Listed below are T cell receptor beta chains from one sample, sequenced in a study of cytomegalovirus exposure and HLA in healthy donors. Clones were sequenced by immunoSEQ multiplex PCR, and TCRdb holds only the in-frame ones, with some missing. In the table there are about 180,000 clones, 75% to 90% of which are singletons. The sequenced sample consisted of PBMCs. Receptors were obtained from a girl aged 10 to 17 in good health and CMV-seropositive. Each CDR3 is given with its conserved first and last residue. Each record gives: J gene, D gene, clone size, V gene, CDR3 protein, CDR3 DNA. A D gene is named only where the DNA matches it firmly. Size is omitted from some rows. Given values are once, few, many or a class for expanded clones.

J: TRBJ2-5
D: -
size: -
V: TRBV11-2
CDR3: CASSHFWGPGETQYF
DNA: TGTGCCAGCAGCCATTTTTGGGGTCCGGGGGAGACCCAGTACTTC

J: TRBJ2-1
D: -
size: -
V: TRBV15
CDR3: CATSRGRVADNEQFF
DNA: TGTGCCACCAGCAGAGGGAGAGTAGCGGACAATGAGCAGTTCTTC

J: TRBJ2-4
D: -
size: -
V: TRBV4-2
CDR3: CASSQDFGEPKNIQYF
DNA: TGTGCCAGCAGCCAAGATTTCGGGGAGCCCAAAAACATTCAGTACTTC

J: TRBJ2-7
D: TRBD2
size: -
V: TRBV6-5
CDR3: CASSYSASGAYEQYF
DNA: TGTGCCAGCAGTTACTCGGCTAGCGGCGCCTACGAGCAGTACTTC

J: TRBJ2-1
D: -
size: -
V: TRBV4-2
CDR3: CASSERFGSYNEQFF
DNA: TGTGCCAGCAGCGAAAGATTCGGGTCCTACAATGAGCAGTTCTTC

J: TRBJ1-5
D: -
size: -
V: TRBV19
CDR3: CASTPGDQPQHF
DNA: TGTGCCAGTACCCCAGGGGACCAGCCCCAGCATTTT

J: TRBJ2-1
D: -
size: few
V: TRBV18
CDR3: CASSPGVHNEQFF
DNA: TGTGCCAGCTCACCGGGCGTGCACAATGAGCAGTTCTTC

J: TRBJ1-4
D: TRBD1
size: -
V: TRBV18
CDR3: CASSRFGQGGNEKLFF
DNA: TGTGCCAGCTCACGGTTTGGACAGGGTGGGAATGAAAAACTGTTTTTT

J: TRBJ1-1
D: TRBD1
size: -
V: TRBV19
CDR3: CASSTGGRIGAFF
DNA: TGTGCCAGTAGTACAGGGGGCAGAATTGGAGCTTTCTTT

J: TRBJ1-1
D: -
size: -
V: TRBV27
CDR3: CASSLERSVYTEAFF
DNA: TGTGCCAGCAGTTTAGAGCGATCGGTTTACACTGAAGCTTTCTTT

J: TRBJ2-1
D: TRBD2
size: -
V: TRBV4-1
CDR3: CASSQDMIAGGLYNEQFF
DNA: TGCGCCAGCAGCCAAGATATGATAGCGGGAGGCCTATACAATGAGCAGTTCTTC

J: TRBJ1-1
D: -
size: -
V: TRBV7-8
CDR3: CASSEEAITEAFF
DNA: TGTGCCAGCAGCGAGGAGGCTATCACTGAAGCTTTCTTT

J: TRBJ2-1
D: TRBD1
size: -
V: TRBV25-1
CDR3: CASTGAGHRGRNEQFF
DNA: TGTGCCAGCACGGGAGCCGGTCACAGGGGGCGGAATGAGCAGTTCTTC

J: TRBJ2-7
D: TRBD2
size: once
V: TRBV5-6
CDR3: CASSWRAGVPYEQYF
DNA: TGTGCCAGCAGCTGGAGGGCGGGGGTCCCCTACGAGCAGTACTTC

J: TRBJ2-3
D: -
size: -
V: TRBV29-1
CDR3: CSVEVSPSDTQYF
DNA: TGCAGCGTTGAAGTTAGTCCTTCAGATACGCAGTATTTT

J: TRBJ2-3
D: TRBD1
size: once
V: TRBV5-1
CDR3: CASSLGKTGRRMVDTQYF
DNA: TGCGCCAGCAGCTTGGGAAAGACAGGGAGAAGGATGGTAGATACGCAGTATTTT

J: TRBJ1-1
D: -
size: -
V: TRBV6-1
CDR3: CASRTGGVTEAFF
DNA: TGTGCCAGCAGGACCGGAGGGGTCACTGAAGCTTTCTTT

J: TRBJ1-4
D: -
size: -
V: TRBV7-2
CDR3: CASSVTPLNEKLFF
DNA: TGTGCCAGCAGCGTGACTCCCCTTAATGAAAAACTGTTTTTT

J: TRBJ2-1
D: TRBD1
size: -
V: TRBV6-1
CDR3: CASSTPGQGVNEQFF
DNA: TGTGCCAGCAGTACACCGGGACAGGGAGTGAATGAGCAGTTCTTC

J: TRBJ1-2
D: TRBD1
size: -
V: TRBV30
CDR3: CAWGPGTGAFGYTF
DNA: TGTGCCTGGGGGCCCGGGACAGGGGCTTTCGGCTACACCTTC

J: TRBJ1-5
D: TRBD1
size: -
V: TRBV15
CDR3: CATSRETGDQPQHF
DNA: TGTGCCACCAGCAGAGAGACAGGGGATCAGCCCCAGCATTTT

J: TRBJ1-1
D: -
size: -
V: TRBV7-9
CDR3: CASSPGTEAFF
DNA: TGTGCCAGCAGCCCCGGCACTGAAGCTTTCTTT

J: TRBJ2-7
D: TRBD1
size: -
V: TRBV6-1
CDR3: CASSPPGQDYEQYF
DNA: TGTGCCAGCAGTCCCCCGGGACAGGACTACGAGCAGTACTTC

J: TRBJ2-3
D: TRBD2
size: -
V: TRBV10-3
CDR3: CATREGDVGDTQYF
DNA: TGTGCCACCCGGGAGGGAGATGTTGGAGATACGCAGTATTTT

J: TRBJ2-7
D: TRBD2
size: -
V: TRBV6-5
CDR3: CASSYGTSGWYEQYF
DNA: TGTGCCAGCAGCTACGGGACTAGCGGGTGGTACGAGCAGTACTTC

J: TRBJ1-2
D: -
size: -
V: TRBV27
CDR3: CASSSYRAPRYGYTF
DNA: TGTGCCAGCAGTTCGTACAGGGCACCTCGGTATGGCTACACCTTC

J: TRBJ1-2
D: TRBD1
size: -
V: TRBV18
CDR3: CASSPDRAGNYGYTF
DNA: TGTGCCAGCTCACCGGACAGGGCGGGTAACTATGGCTACACCTTC

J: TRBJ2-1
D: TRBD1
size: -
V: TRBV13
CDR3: CASSLEDRGLDEQFF
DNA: TGTGCCAGCAGCTTAGAGGACAGGGGGCTCGATGAGCAGTTCTTC

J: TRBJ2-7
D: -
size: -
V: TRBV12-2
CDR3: CASRPDPPTSGRRHSYEQYF
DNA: TGTGCAAGTCGCCCAGACCCCCCGACTAGCGGGAGGAGACATTCCTACGAGCAGTACTTC

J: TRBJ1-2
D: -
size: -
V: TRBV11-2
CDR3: CASSLALRGGAGVNYGYTF
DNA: TGTGCCAGCAGCTTAGCCTTGCGAGGGGGGGCCGGGGTCAACTATGGCTACACCTTC

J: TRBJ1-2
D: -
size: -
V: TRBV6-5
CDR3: CASRSGQRVFGYTF
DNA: TGTGCCAGCCGTAGTGGACAGCGCGTATTTGGCTACACCTTC

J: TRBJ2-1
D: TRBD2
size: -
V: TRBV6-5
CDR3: CASSTGTSGYNEQFF
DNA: TGTGCCAGCAGTACCGGGACTAGCGGCTACAATGAGCAGTTCTTC